The TCR beta chain described here comes from a study of T-cell reconstitution after alpha-beta-depleted transplantation in children (dated by TCRdb to the mid-2010s). Concerning the study at large: Using TCR repertoire profiling, the study followed T-cell immune reconstitution in a quantitative way in children after TCRalphabeta/CD19-depleted allogeneic hematopoietic cell transplantation.

This clonotype showed up just a few times. Its antigen is unknown. Base qualities are not provided; no much larger clone lies one nucleotide away. The sample's treatment or condition label, in plain terms: allogeneic hematopoietic cell transplantation with graft depleted of TCRalphabeta T cells and CD19 B cells. The transplant recipients were children given TCRalphabeta/CD19-depleted allogeneic hematopoietic cell grafts. What the research found in general, with its limitations: In some patients, the high TCRbeta diversity seen at day 60 was put down to recipient T cells and intrathymic progenitors that had survived conditioning. Hyperexpanded clone frequencies declined over subsequent months; after one year, T-cell counts and TCRbeta diversity were mostly attributed to newly produced T cells. The apparently early alphabetaT-cell count recovery about two months after transplant was reportedly dependent on only several hundred rapidly expanded clones derived from non-depleted graft cells.

The CDR3 covers 18 residues, taking in both the cysteine and the phenylalanine. The entry retains the CDR3 DNA only, 54 bases that are in frame from base 1. V loses 8 bases at its end and J loses 7 bases; junction bases beyond the gene matches: 22. CDR1 and CDR2, per the germline V gene (reference sequence), are MNHEY and SMNVEV. The library was generated by PCR. The instrument was an Illumina HiSeq 2500. TCR library preparation used molecular barcoding, with unique molecular identifiers applied to normalize quantification of the TCRbeta repertoire. The raw public data were reprocessed by TCRdb itself: fastp quality trimming at Q25, MiXCR clonotype calling, in-frame beta chains only. Each CDR3 protein appears once, grouped with its most common genes and DNA. Within this sample are 250,000 to 350,000 distinct CDR3 sequences, with approximately 20% of them counted one time only. Approximately 11% of the sample goes to the ten largest clones.

Sequenced material: PBMCs, mostly from graft donor cells, taken 180 days after TCRalphabeta/CD19-depleted stem cell transplant. The V and J segments used are TRBV27 and TRBJ2-1, with 8 bases aligning to TRBD2. The source is a male patient aged 10 to 17 who had a stem cell transplant for acute lymphoblastic leukemia, so the T cells may come from the graft donor. The DNA sequence follows: TGTGCCAGCGGGCCGCTAGGAATATTTGTAGCGGGAAAGAATGAGCAGTTCTTC. Its amino acids are CASGPLGIFVAGKNEQFF.